The next 30 T cell receptor beta chains were all read from a single sample in a study of siplizumab effects on memory and regulatory T cells. Assay used: immunoSEQ multiplex PCR; TCRdb lists only in-frame clones, some missing. This sample has 87,000 or so clones; approximately 95% occur once, and the top ten carry less than 0.4%. Sequencing used non-Treg CD4+ T cells sorted from blood. Receptors were obtained from a human donor in good health.

The chain is built from TRBV5-1 and TRBJ1-2, with TRBD1 as a possible D gene (5 bases). Trimming cost V 5 bases and J 4 bases, with 18 bases left between them. The CDR3 is 15 residues long. Per the germline V gene, CDR1 is SGHRS and CDR2 is YFSETQ. CDR3 sequence: CASRFRGDQAYGYTF. DNA for the CDR3: TGCGCCAGCAGATTCCGGGGCGATCAGGCCTATGGCTACACCTTC.

The chain has TRBV28 and TRBJ1-2, with D tentatively TRBD1 (5 bases). V gave up 5 bases and J gave up 5 bases, with 21 bases separating them. This CDR3 spans 16 amino acids. CDR1 is MDHEN and CDR2 is SYDVKM in the germline V gene. CDR3 amino acids: CASSPPDTSFSYGYTF. The CDR3 coding sequence is TGTGCCAGCAGTCCACCGGACACCTCTTTTTCTTATGGCTACACCTTC.

The DNA of the CDR3 is TGTGCCAGTAGTATACCCGGGAGGGCGCAGTATTTT. This gives the protein CASSIPGRAQYF. J is TRBJ2-3 and V is TRBV19, with TRBD2 identical over 8 bases. The CDR3 length is 12 residues. Germline V gene sequence: CDR1 LNHDA, CDR2 SQIVND (reference sequence). With 2 bases clipped from V and 10 bases from J, the junction kept 2 bases outside the gene matches. The variable domain in full, with the rest retrieved from reference TRBV19 and TRBJ2-3, is DGGITQSPKYLFRKEGQNVTLSCEQNLNHDAMYWYRQDPGQGLRLIYYSQIVNDFQKGDIAEGYSVSREKKESFPLTVTSAQKNPTAFYLCASSIPGRAQYFGPGTRLTVL.

The chain couples TRBV2 to TRBJ1-5, with 9 bases identical to TRBD1. The CDR3 extends over 15 amino acids. J was trimmed by 0 bases and V by 6 bases; bases with no gene match: 3. CDR1 and CDR2 from the germline V gene are SNHLY and FYNNEI. DNA for the CDR3: TGTGCCAGCAGGGGGACAGGGAATAGCAATCAGCCCCAGCATTTT. Translation: CASRGTGNSNQPQHF.

This rearrangement joins TRBV2 to TRBJ2-1, with D unresolved. Trimming took off 5 bases at V and 6 bases at J, with 8 bases between the two ends. This CDR3 is 12 amino acids long. Germline V CDR1 and CDR2: SNHLY, FYNNEI. The CDR3 DNA reads TGTGCCAGCAGTAAAGGGCTCAATGAGCAGTTCTTC. Encoded protein: CASSKGLNEQFF. Full variable domain (missing parts from reference TRBV2 and TRBJ2-1): EPEVTQTPSHQVTQMGQEVILRCVPISNHLYFYWYRQILGQKVEFLVSFYNNEISEKSEIFDDQFSVERPDGSNFTLKIRSTKLEDSAMYFCASSKGLNEQFFGPGTRLTVL.

V gene TRBV7-2 combines with J gene TRBJ2-3; D remains ambiguous. This CDR3 has 16 amino acids. Germline CDR1 and CDR2: SGHTA and FQGNSA. The V and J ends lost 3 bases and 1 base respectively, with 14 bases between them. In DNA form, the CDR3 reads TGTGCCAGCAGCTTGGCCGGCACGCCACGCACAGATACGCAGTATTTT. Translated, it gives CASSLAGTPRTDTQYF.

The J gene is TRBJ1-1, the V gene TRBV20-1; D is possibly TRBD1 (5 bases). This CDR3 has 11 residues. The germline V gene has CDR1 DFQATT and CDR2 SNEGSKA (reference sequence). V was shortened by 3 bases and J by 7 bases, with 9 bases between the two germline ends. CDR3 DNA: TGCAGTGCTAGGGTGACAGTTGAAGCTTTCTTT. It yields the protein CSARVTVEAFF.

The chain has TRBV5-4 and TRBJ2-3; possible D gene TRBD1, 6 bases. The CDR3 has 12 amino acids. The germline V gene encodes CDR1 SGHNT and CDR2 YYREEE (reference sequence). The ends were cut back, 3 bases at V and 13 bases at J, with 15 bases in the middle. DNA of the CDR3: TGTGCCAGCAGCTGGCAGGGGACATTGAAGTATTTT. Residues: CASSWQGTLKYF.

DNA for the CDR3: TGTGCCAGCAGCCCGGGACAGGTAGGTGAGCAGTTCTTC. Protein: CASSPGQVGEQFF. The rearrangement uses TRBV9 and TRBJ2-1, with TRBD1 identical over 8 bases. Trimming took 4 bases from V and 9 from J; bases not matched to a gene: 6. This CDR3 has 13 residues. Germline assignment: CDR1 SGDLS and CDR2 YYNGEE.

The rearrangement links TRBV5-6 to TRBJ2-7; TRBD1 matches at 8 bases. Per the germline V gene, CDR1 is SGHDT and CDR2 is YYEEEE. V shed 2 bases, J shed 2 bases, and the junction held 3 bases outside the gene matches. CDR3 length: 14 residues. Written as DNA, the CDR3 is TGTGCCAGCAGCTTTGGACAGGGAACCTACGAGCAGTACTTC. It yields the protein CASSFGQGTYEQYF.

V and J are TRBV4-1 and TRBJ2-2; D not certain. The CDR3 covers 14 residues. Trimming cost V 1 base and J 6 bases, with 9 bases left between them. CDR1 MGHRA and CDR2 YSYEKL come from the germline V gene. CDR3 nucleotide sequence: TGCGCCAGCAGCCAAGTTAGGTCGGCCGGGGAGCTGTTTTTT. Translating gives CASSQVRSAGELFF.

The chain has TRBV18 and TRBJ2-3; 10 bases match TRBD1. CDR1 and CDR2 from the germline V gene are KGHSH and LQKENI. V dropped 2 bases and J dropped 4; count of bases not matched to a gene: 12. The CDR3 totals 18 residues. Here the CDR3 reads CASSPRTGGAGLADTQYF. The CDR3 nucleotides are TGTGCCAGCTCACCAAGGACAGGGGGTGCGGGATTGGCAGATACGCAGTATTTT.

The V call is TRBV19, the J call TRBJ1-6, with D perhaps TRBD1 (5 bases). Germline assignment: CDR1 LNHDA and CDR2 SQIVND (reference sequence). The CDR3 covers 16 residues. The V and J ends lost 3 bases and 9 bases respectively, with 18 bases between them. CDR3 nucleotide sequence: TGTGCCAGTAGTATGGGGGACTCAAGAAGTGGTTCACCCCTCCACTTT. Encoded protein: CASSMGDSRSGSPLHF.

The chain carries TRBV5-1 and TRBJ1-1; no definite D call. This CDR3 spans 14 amino acids. Between the trimmed V and J ends, which lost 0 bases and 1 base, there was a span of 7 bases. Germline values: CDR1 SGHRS, CDR2 YFSETQ. CDR3 protein: CASSLGGRNTEAFF. Written as DNA, the CDR3 is TGCGCCAGCAGCTTGGGGGGAAGGAACACTGAAGCTTTCTTT.

V and J are TRBV7-2 and TRBJ1-4; the match to TRBD1 covers 12 bases. Trimming cost V 5 bases and J 2 bases; bases outside gene matches: 3. The germline gives CDR1 SGHTA, CDR2 FQGNSA. The CDR3 contains 16 residues. The CDR3 nucleotides read TGTGCCAGCAGCCCGGGACAGGGGGCTACTAATGAAAAACTGTTTTTT. Translated: CASSPGQGATNEKLFF.

The chain links TRBV7-2 to TRBJ1-2; the D is unclear. Germline V gene data show CDR1 as SGHTA and CDR2 as FQGNSA. The CDR3 covers 17 residues. Trimming took 1 base from V and 7 from J, leaving 22 bases between them. CDR3 nucleotide sequence: TGTGCCAGCAGCTTAGAAATGGTGGTGGCAGGAGTCTCTGGCTACACCTTC. Translating gives CASSLEMVVAGVSGYTF. Drawing the rest from reference TRBV7-2 and TRBJ1-2, the complete variable domain is GAGVSQSPSNKVTEKGKDVELRCDPISGHTALYWYRQSLGQGLEFLIYFQGNSAPDKSGLPSDRFSAERTGGSVSTLTIQRTQQEDSAVYLCASSLEMVVAGVSGYTFGSGTRLTVV.

The rearrangement links TRBV19 to TRBJ2-3; tentative D call: TRBD2 (7 bases). CDR1 and CDR2 (germline): LNHDA, SQIVND (reference sequence). The CDR3 extends over 14 amino acids. V shed 9 bases and J shed 5 bases, with 18 bases lying between them. This chain's CDR3 is CASARGEGGDTQYF. The CDR3 bases are TGTGCCAGCGCGAGGGGGGAGGGAGGAGATACGCAGTATTTT. The full variable domain, its missing parts supplied by reference TRBV19 and TRBJ2-3, is DGGITQSPKYLFRKEGQNVTLSCEQNLNHDAMYWYRQDPGQGLRLIYYSQIVNDFQKGDIAEGYSVSREKKESFPLTVTSAQKNPTAFYLCASARGEGGDTQYFGPGTRLTVL.

V and J are TRBV11-3 and TRBJ2-1, with TRBD2 identical over 14 bases. This CDR3 has 17 residues. Germline CDR1 is SGHNT and CDR2 is YENEEA. V lost 6 bases, J lost 5 bases, and 9 bases stayed unmatched. The CDR3 DNA reads as TGTGCCAGCAGTTGGGGACTAGCGGGAGTTCGGAACAATGAGCAGTTCTTC. It yields the protein CASSWGLAGVRNNEQFF.

This rearrangement joins TRBV30 to TRBJ1-1; D unresolved. V dropped 7 bases and J dropped 1 base, with 7 bases sitting between them. Germline CDR1 reads GTSNPN; CDR2 reads SVGIG (reference sequence). CDR3 length equals 11 residues. CDR3 bases: TGTGCCTTACAGCCGAACACTGAAGCTTTCTTT. It encodes CALQPNTEAFF.

The genes are TRBV7-9 and TRBJ1-5; D unresolved. Deletions cut 5 bases from V and 3 bases from J, with 14 bases between. The CDR3 extends over 15 amino acids. Germline V CDR1 and CDR2: SEHNR, FQNEAQ (reference sequence). CDR3 coding DNA: TGTGCCAGCAGCATCAACTCAGCTCACAATCAGCCCCAGCATTTT. This gives the protein CASSINSAHNQPQHF.

The chain links TRBV19 to TRBJ2-3, with D maybe TRBD1 (6 bases). Germline CDR1 reads LNHDA; CDR2 reads SQIVND (reference sequence). V lost 7 bases, J lost 2 bases, and 16 bases lay in between. This CDR3 contains 15 residues. Here the CDR3 DNA reads TGTGCCAGTACCCCCCAGGGGCTCTCCACAGATACGCAGTATTTT. This translates into CASTPQGLSTDTQYF.

The CDR3 coding sequence is TGCGCCAGCAGCCCGGGGACAGCGCCCTATGGCTACACCTTC. Its translation is CASSPGTAPYGYTF. The V and J genes are TRBV5-1 and TRBJ1-2, with 7 bases fitting TRBD1. Trimming took 4 bases from V and 4 from J; bases not matched to a gene: 7. Per germline, CDR1 SGHRS and CDR2 YFSETQ. The length of the CDR3 is 14 residues.

This clone was observed a single time. The V and J genes are TRBV2 and TRBJ2-7, with 10 positions matching TRBD1. CDR1 and CDR2 from the germline V gene are SNHLY and FYNNEI. CDR3 length equals 17 residues. Losses at the gene ends were 9 bases for V and 3 bases for J; bases not matched to a gene: 17. CDR3: CARGRQGARAGDYEQYF. The CDR3 bases are TGTGCCAGGGGGAGACAGGGGGCGCGAGCGGGAGACTACGAGCAGTACTTC.

The chain is built from TRBV14 and TRBJ2-1; tentative D call: TRBD1 (7 bases). The CDR3 is 15 amino acids. Germline CDR1 is SGHDN and CDR2 is FVKESK. The V end lost 6 bases, the J end lost 1 base, and 13 bases lay between the germline ends. Written as DNA, the CDR3 is TGTGCCAGCAGGGGGGACAGCGGGTCCTACAATGAGCAGTTCTTC. As protein: CASRGDSGSYNEQFF. Full variable domain (outside the CDR3, taken from reference TRBV14 and TRBJ2-1): EAGVTQFPSHSVIEKGQTVTLRCDPISGHDNLYWYRRVMGKEIKFLLHFVKESKQDESGMPNNRFLAERTGGTYSTLKVQPAELEDSGVYFCASRGDSGSYNEQFFGPGTRLTVL.

The chain links TRBV4-2 to TRBJ2-1; D might be TRBD1 (5 bases). The CDR3 has 15 amino acids. V lost 4 bases to trimming and J lost 5 bases, with 15 bases between them. Germline V lookup: CDR1 LGHNA, CDR2 YNFKEQ. The CDR3, as DNA: TGTGCCAGCAGCCCGCAGGGTTACGGTGACAATGAGCAGTTCTTC. Its protein product is CASSPQGYGDNEQFF.

The rearrangement joins TRBV10-3 to TRBJ1-4; a weak D match, TRBD1 (5 bases). Germline V CDR1 and CDR2: ENHRY, SYGVKD. The CDR3 runs to 13 residues. V dropped 11 bases and J dropped 4 bases, with 14 bases sitting between them. The CDR3 protein is CASTAYLNEKLFF. The CDR3 nucleotides are TGTGCCTCGACAGCTTACCTTAATGAAAAACTGTTTTTT.

The rearrangement joins TRBV6-4 to TRBJ1-3; unclear D gene. Germline CDR1 is MRHNA and CDR2 is SNTAGT. Trimming took off 2 bases at V and 3 bases at J, with 2 bases between the two ends. The CDR3 runs 12 residues. Written as DNA, the CDR3 is TGTGCCAGCAGTGACGTTGGAAACACCATATATTTT. Protein product: CASSDVGNTIYF.

The V gene is TRBV7-2, the J gene TRBJ2-1, with 7 nucleotides matching TRBD1. This CDR3 is 13 amino acids long. V was clipped by 5 bases and J by 6 bases; unmatched bases: 4. The germline V gene encodes CDR1 SGHTA and CDR2 FQGNSA. Written as DNA, the CDR3 is TGTGCCAGCAGCCCGACAGGGTCCAATGAGCAGTTCTTC. It encodes CASSPTGSNEQFF.

The chain couples TRBV9 to TRBJ1-6, with D perhaps TRBD1 (5 bases). Germline CDR1 reads SGDLS; CDR2 reads YYNGEE. The CDR3 loop spans 14 amino acids. V was shortened by 5 bases and J by 4 bases, with 10 bases between the two germline ends. Here the CDR3 reads CASSPGTYNSPLHF. DNA of the CDR3: TGTGCCAGCAGTCCAGGGACTTATAATTCACCCCTCCACTTT.

This chain uses TRBV10-3 with TRBJ2-3; 10 nucleotides agree with TRBD2. CDR1 is ENHRY, CDR2 SYGVKD, per germline. The CDR3 length is 13 residues. Trimming cost V 4 bases and J 6 bases; bases outside gene matches: 1. CDR3 sequence: CAISASGSDTQYF. In nucleotides, the CDR3 is TGTGCCATCAGTGCTAGCGGGAGCGATACGCAGTATTTT.